What follows is one TCR beta chain and its context. The source of the sample is a study of cytomegalovirus exposure and HLA in healthy donors. The PCR employed 60 Vbeta primers together with 13 Jbeta primers. Profiled with immunoSEQ multiplex PCR; TCRdb holds only in-frame clones, not every one. Counted here are some 180,000 clones, approximately 85% occurring once; the ten biggest clones make up about 2%. Germline CDR1 and CDR2: MNHEY and SVGAGI. J gave up 0 bases and V 6 bases, and 5 bases lay outside the gene matches. The CDR3 loop spans 15 amino acids. The clonotype comes from a woman aged 45-65 years in good health and CMV-seronegative. The chain carries TRBV6-5 and TRBJ2-7; 10 bases match TRBD1. The sample consisted of PBMCs. The CDR3 sequence: CASRAGTGDSYEQYF. CDR3 bases: TGTGCCAGCAGGGCCGGGACAGGGGACTCCTACGAGCAGTACTTC.